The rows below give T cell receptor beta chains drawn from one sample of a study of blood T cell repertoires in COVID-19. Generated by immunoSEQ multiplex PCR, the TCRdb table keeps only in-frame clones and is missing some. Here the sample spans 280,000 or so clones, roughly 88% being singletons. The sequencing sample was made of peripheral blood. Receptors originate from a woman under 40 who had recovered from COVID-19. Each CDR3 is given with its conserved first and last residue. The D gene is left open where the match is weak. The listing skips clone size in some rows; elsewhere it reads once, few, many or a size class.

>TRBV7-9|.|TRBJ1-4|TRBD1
CASSLDRAGEKLFF
TGTGCCAGCAGCCTTGACAGGGCGGGTGAAAAACTGTTTTTT
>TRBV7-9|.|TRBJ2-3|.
CASVSRERTDTQYF
TGTGCCAGCGTCTCCCGGGAACGCACAGATACGCAGTATTTT
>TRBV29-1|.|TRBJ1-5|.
CSVGNSPNQPQHF
TGCAGCGTTGGTAACAGCCCGAATCAGCCCCAGCATTTT
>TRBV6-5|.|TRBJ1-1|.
CASSYGRGAEAFF
TGTGCCAGCAGTTACGGCAGGGGAGCTGAAGCTTTCTTT
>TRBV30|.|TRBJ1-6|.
CAWSVGRAHSPLHF
TGTGCCTGGAGTGTCGGCAGGGCGCATTCACCCCTCCACTTT
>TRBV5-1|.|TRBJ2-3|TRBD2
CASSLNGGAGDTQYF
TGCGCCAGCAGCTTGAACGGGGGGGCCGGAGATACGCAGTATTTT
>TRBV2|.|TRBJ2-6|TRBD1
CASNTGVGSGANVLTF
TGTGCCAGCAATACAGGGGTGGGCTCTGGGGCCAACGTCCTGACTTTC
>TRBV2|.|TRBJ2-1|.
CASSETRGVEQFF
TGTGCCAGCAGTGAGACTAGGGGCGTCGAGCAGTTCTTC
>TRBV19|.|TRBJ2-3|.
CASSTPVLNTQYF
TGTGCCAGTAGTACCCCGGTCCTGAATACGCAGTATTTT
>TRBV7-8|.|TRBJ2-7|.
CASSLARKYEQYF
TGTGCCAGCAGCTTAGCGAGGAAGTACGAGCAGTACTTC
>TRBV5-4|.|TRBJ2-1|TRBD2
CASSLGGIRLADNEQFF
TGTGCCAGCAGCTTGGGGGGGATCCGACTAGCGGACAATGAGCAGTTCTTC
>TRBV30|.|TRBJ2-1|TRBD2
CAWGMWGGSNEQFF
TGTGCCTGGGGCATGTGGGGGGGGAGCAATGAGCAGTTCTTC
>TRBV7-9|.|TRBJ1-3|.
CASTPPRSGNTIYF
TGTGCCAGCACCCCCCCGCGATCTGGAAACACCATATATTTT
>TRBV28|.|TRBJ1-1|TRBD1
CASSPDRAEAFF
TGTGCCAGCAGCCCGGACAGGGCTGAAGCTTTCTTT
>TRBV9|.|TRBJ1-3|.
CASSVAREIGNTIYF
TGTGCCAGCAGCGTAGCCAGGGAAATAGGAAACACCATATATTTT
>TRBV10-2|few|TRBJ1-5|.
CASSESTGTNQPQHF
TGCGCCAGCAGTGAATCTACAGGGACAAATCAGCCCCAGCATTTT
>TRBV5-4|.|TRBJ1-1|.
CASSGVTHRDNTEAFF
TGTGCCAGCAGCGGAGTAACCCACAGGGACAACACTGAAGCTTTCTTT
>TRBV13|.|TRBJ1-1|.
CASRTRTANTEAFF
TGTGCCAGCAGAACCCGGACAGCAAACACTGAAGCTTTCTTT
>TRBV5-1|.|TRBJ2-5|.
CASRDTEETQYF
TGCGCCAGTAGGGACACAGAAGAGACCCAGTACTTC
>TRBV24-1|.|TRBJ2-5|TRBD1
CATSDLTGGETQYF
TGTGCCACCAGTGATTTAACAGGGGGAGAGACCCAGTACTTC
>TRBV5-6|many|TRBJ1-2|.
CASSFRGPTSNAF
TGTGCCAGCAGCTTTAGAGGGCCCACGTCAAACGCCTTC
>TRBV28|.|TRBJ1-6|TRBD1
CASSTGTGEPPLHF
TGTGCCAGCAGTACCGGGACAGGGGAGCCACCCCTCCACTTT
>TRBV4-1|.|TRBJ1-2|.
CASSQEEGYGYTF
TGCGCCAGCAGCCAAGAAGAGGGCTATGGCTACACCTTC
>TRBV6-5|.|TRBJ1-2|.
CASSSFAARGYGYTF
TGTGCCAGCAGCTCCTTTGCTGCGCGGGGCTATGGCTACACCTTC
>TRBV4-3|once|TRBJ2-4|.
CASSQEAGAAKNIQYF
TGCGCCAGCAGCCAAGAGGCGGGGGCAGCCAAAAACATTCAGTACTTC
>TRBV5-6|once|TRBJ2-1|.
CASSGGTKDYNEQFF
TGTGCCAGCAGCGGCGGGACCAAGGATTACAATGAGCAGTTCTTC
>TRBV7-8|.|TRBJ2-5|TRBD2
CASSRGLAGAQETQYF
TGTGCCAGCAGCCGAGGACTAGCGGGGGCCCAAGAGACCCAGTACTTC
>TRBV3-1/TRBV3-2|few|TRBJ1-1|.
CASSQGGRNTEAFF
TGTGCCAGCAGCCAAGGAGGGAGGAACACTGAAGCTTTCTTT
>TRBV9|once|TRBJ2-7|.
CASSPRATTYEQYF
TGTGCCAGCAGCCCCCGAGCAACTACCTACGAGCAGTACTTC
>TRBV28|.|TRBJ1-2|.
CASSFFEGYYGYTF
TGTGCCAGCAGTTTCTTCGAGGGATACTATGGCTACACCTTC
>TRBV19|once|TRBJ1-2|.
CASRTAQTGYTF
TGTGCCAGTAGGACAGCACAAACGGGCTACACCTTC
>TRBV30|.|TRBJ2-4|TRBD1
CAWNLEGAVNIQYF
TGTGCCTGGAATCTAGAGGGGGCGGTAAACATTCAGTACTTC
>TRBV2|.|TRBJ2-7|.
CASRGSTSYEQYF
TGTGCCAGCAGGGGCTCCACCTCCTACGAGCAGTACTTC
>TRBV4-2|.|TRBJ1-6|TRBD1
CASSLPQGANNSPLHF
TGTGCCAGCAGCCTTCCCCAGGGGGCGAATAATTCACCCCTCCACTTT
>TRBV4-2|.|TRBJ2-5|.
CASSQEPDRQETQYF
TGTGCCAGCAGCCAAGAACCTGACAGACAAGAGACCCAGTACTTC
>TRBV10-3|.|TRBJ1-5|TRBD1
CAISESLGQGILQPQHF
TGTGCCATCAGTGAGTCCTTGGGACAGGGGATTTTACAGCCCCAGCATTTT
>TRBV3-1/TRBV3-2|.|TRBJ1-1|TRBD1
CASSQRGGYTEAFF
TGTGCCAGCAGCCAACGAGGGGGCTACACTGAAGCTTTCTTT
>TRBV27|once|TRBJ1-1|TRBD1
CASSSRQGASTEAFF
TGTGCCAGCAGTTCCCGCCAGGGGGCGAGCACTGAAGCTTTCTTT
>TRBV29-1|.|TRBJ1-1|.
CSVVAGLNTEAFF
TGCAGCGTTGTAGCAGGGCTGAACACTGAAGCTTTCTTT
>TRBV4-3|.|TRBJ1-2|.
CASSRDLRQINYGYTF
TGCGCCAGCAGCCGAGATCTGAGACAGATAAACTATGGCTACACCTTC
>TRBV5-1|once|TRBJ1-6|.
CASSFRAGNRLLASLHF
TGCGCCAGCAGCTTCCGGGCCGGGAACCGCTTACTTGCCTCCCTCCACTTT
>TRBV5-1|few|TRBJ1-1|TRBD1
CASSIRDRYSEAFF
TGCGCCAGCAGCATCCGGGACAGGTACTCTGAAGCTTTCTTT
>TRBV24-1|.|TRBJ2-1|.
CATSDSGNSRTYNEQFF
TGTGCCACCAGTGATTCAGGAAACAGCCGTACATACAATGAGCAGTTCTTC
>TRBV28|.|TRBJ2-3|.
CATVEYPGAQYF
TGTGCCACCGTCGAATATCCGGGTGCGCAGTATTTT
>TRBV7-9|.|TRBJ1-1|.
CASSLGTANTEAFF
TGTGCCAGCAGCTTAGGCACAGCGAACACTGAAGCTTTCTTT
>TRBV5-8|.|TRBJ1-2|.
CASLRGGEPNYGYTF
TGTGCCAGCTTGCGTGGAGGGGAGCCTAACTATGGCTACACCTTC
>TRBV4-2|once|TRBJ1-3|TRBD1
CASSRGEGGNTIYF
TGTGCCAGCTCCAGGGGGGAAGGAGGAAACACCATATATTTT